This T cell receptor beta chain was captured by sequencing in a study of beta chain features in type 1 diabetes. The trim removed 4 bases at V and 2 bases at J, leaving 5 bases unmatched. The CDR3 extends over 16 amino acids. Per germline, CDR1 MRHNA and CDR2 SNTAGT. This clone turned up a few times. The antigen is undetermined. Sequencing targeted expressed TCRB transcripts, as all isolated RNA had been reverse transcribed. Assay: immunoSEQ multiplex PCR; the TCRdb copy retains only in-frame clones and omits some. This sample has 500,000 to 700,000 clones, with about a sixth found just once. The single heparinised draw taken from each donor contained approximately 100 mL of blood on average. Study outcomes and limitations: A moderate, significant TCRB CDR3 shortening appeared in type 1 diabetes across four CD4+ subsets. Across patients, naive, central memory and Treg TCRB repertoires exhibited apparently greater similarity than was observed across healthy donors. Junctions at VDJ sites from type 1 diabetes patients had fewer insertions and more deletions.

Sequencing was performed on naive CD4+ T cells from blood. J is TRBJ2-6 and V is TRBV6-4; 7 nucleotides match TRBD1. This receptor was identified in a man between 18 and 35 years old in good health. CDR3 in DNA: TGTGCCAGCAGTGCCCAAACAGGGGCTGGGGCCAACGTCCTGACTTTC. Encoded protein: CASSAQTGAGANVLTF.